A selection of T cell receptor beta chains follows, all from one sample in a study of OX40 agonist ivuxolimab in advanced cancers. Sequencing was performed with immunoSEQ multiplex PCR; in TCRdb, only in-frame clones are kept and a portion is missing. This sample has some 48,000 clones; approximately 79% occur once, and the top ten carry 7.9%. The sequencing used CD4+ or CD8+ T cells sorted from blood, collected in a trial of the OX40 agonist ivuxolimab. These receptor sequences come from an adult with an advanced solid tumor such as melanoma, head and neck, liver or kidney cancer. Both conserved end residues are trimmed from each CDR3. The D gene is left open where the match is weak. The size entry is marked missing in some rows and otherwise reads once, few, many or a size class.

size: -
J: TRBJ2-3
D: TRBD2
V: TRBV7-2
CDR3: ASSLAGGPGTDTQY

size: few
J: TRBJ2-7
D: -
V: TRBV2
CDR3: ASSNRLGSNEQY

size: -
J: TRBJ1-1
D: -
V: TRBV14
CDR3: ASSHRWKNTEAF

size: -
J: TRBJ1-1
D: -
V: TRBV18
CDR3: ASSPIEGTEAF

size: -
J: TRBJ2-3
D: TRBD2
V: TRBV19
CDR3: ASSIAASGISTDTQY

size: -
J: TRBJ2-1
D: -
V: TRBV18
CDR3: ASSPTRETWHEQF

size: -
J: TRBJ2-7
D: TRBD1
V: TRBV18
CDR3: ASSPQGVPYEQY

size: -
J: TRBJ2-2
D: TRBD2
V: TRBV7-2
CDR3: ASSVTSGRQVGELF

size: -
J: TRBJ2-5
D: -
V: TRBV7-6
CDR3: ASSLGWAGGETQY

size: -
J: TRBJ1-1
D: -
V: TRBV7-8
CDR3: ASSLGAPLNTEAF

size: -
J: TRBJ2-7
D: -
V: TRBV7-2
CDR3: ASSPGQLSYEQY

size: -
J: TRBJ2-1
D: TRBD2
V: TRBV6-5
CDR3: ASGRPTSGNEQF

size: -
J: TRBJ1-2
D: -
V: TRBV6-1
CDR3: ASSEMAAYYGYT

size: -
J: TRBJ1-5
D: -
V: TRBV5-1
CDR3: ASSLEGSHQPQH

size: -
J: TRBJ1-2
D: -
V: TRBV9
CDR3: ASSPTGDYNYGYT

size: -
J: TRBJ1-2
D: -
V: TRBV5-1
CDR3: ASSLVGEGYT

size: -
J: TRBJ2-7
D: -
V: TRBV19
CDR3: ASRSQGDSSYEQY

size: -
J: TRBJ1-4
D: TRBD1
V: TRBV18
CDR3: ASSPPTGDISNEKLF

size: -
J: TRBJ2-3
D: -
V: TRBV10-1
CDR3: ASSESPSTDTQY

size: -
J: TRBJ2-2
D: -
V: TRBV30
CDR3: AWSVVRTGELF

size: -
J: TRBJ2-7
D: TRBD1
V: TRBV5-6
CDR3: ASSFGRGIYEQY

size: once
J: TRBJ2-5
D: -
V: TRBV28
CDR3: ASTMGERAQY

size: few
J: TRBJ2-3
D: -
V: TRBV5-1
CDR3: ASSFSTASDTQY

size: -
J: TRBJ2-5
D: TRBD2
V: TRBV10-1
CDR3: ASSESGTSEETQY

size: few
J: TRBJ2-5
D: -
V: TRBV9
CDR3: ASSVEGVPKETQY